The T cell receptor beta chain under discussion was sequenced for a study of shared clonotypes between healthy human individuals (dated by TCRdb to 2019 to 2021). The study in broad terms: The cohort comprised two women and a few men aged 18 to 49 years. For each donor, CD4 naive and CD4 memory were each given three plates, CD8 naive was given two plates, and CD8 memory was given one plate. To estimate repertoire size and how much clonotypes are shared between individuals, the study performed deep sequencing of blood TCR repertoires from roughly five healthy adults. To increase sequencing depth and limit assay-specific biases, different laboratories used diverse techniques to prepare libraries and sequence TCR repertoires. Per donor, leukapheresis produced somewhere between about 0.9 and 9 billion PBMCs.

In regard to this clone: No cognate antigen has been identified for it. Base qualities were left out, and no much larger clone turns up one base away.

TCR CDR3 regions were amplified from genomic DNA by multiplex PCR using the deep immunoSEQ assay. Extracted genomic DNA from each cell subset was spread evenly across all wells of several immunoSEQ 96-well plates, with each plate serving as a replicate. For sorted subsets, each replicate PCR was loaded with about 200 ng genomic DNA, equivalent to 30,000 or so T cell genomes. The purified libraries were quantified using a Qubit 3.0 fluorometer, sized with a Bioanalyzer 2100, and then quantified again using the KAPA Library Quantification kit. A separate single-read 150-cycle Illumina NextSeq 550 flow cell was used to sequence each immunoSEQ 96-well plate. In the authors' own workflow: The immunoSEQ output contained only junctional sequences without quality scores, so filtering could not match that applied to full-length reads. Sequences were annotated with PyIR, a Python wrapper for IgBLAST v1.9, and V/J genes and CDR3 were assigned using IMGT germline references. Any read was removed if the V/J assignment was weak (E-value above 1e-6), the CDR3 was missing, or the read contained stop codons, out-of-frame junctions, or ambiguous translated residues. V3J clonotypes were defined by identical inferred V gene, J gene, and CDR3 amino acid sequence. To compute the percentage overlap between repertoires, the number of shared unique clonotypes was divided by the size of the smaller repertoire. RTK rarefaction, the Chao1 estimator, and Recon v2.1 estimates of unobserved clonotypes were used to assess repertoire richness. OLGA was used to compute generation probabilities for all TCRbeta clonotypes that the gDNA method yielded from a few donors. TCRdb's version of the immuneACCESS table is confined to in-frame rearrangements and falls short of the full clone set. An unresolved V gene accounts for under half of the shortfall where checked; the remainder is of unknown origin. The V and J calls and clone size are taken from that table; D and trimming were inferred from the DNA. The sample profile shows roughly 1,500,000 clones; 95% to 99% of them were found once. The ten largest make up 0.4% to 0.45% of the sample.

Results the study describes overall, beyond this receptor: Sampling was limited to blood, and TCR repertoires in tissue likely differ from TCR repertoires in blood. Rarefaction of sorted-subset datasets indicated incomplete sequencing despite the large sequencing depth. Clonotypes shared by all four sorted-subset donors showed higher generation probabilities than non-shared clonotypes. Pairwise subsampling led to the expectation that sequencing depth would affect the degree of clonotype sharing among donors. Because the study included a small number of donors, the genetic and exposure-history diversity represented was limited. Roughly 5.2% of naive CD4, 3.5% of naive CD8, 2.3% of memory CD4, and about 0.4% of memory CD8 clonotypes were shared across a handful of donors. Estimated clonotype richness was generally larger for naive than for memory subsets.

The donors were healthy, HIV-negative adults who had no recently reported acute infections or vaccinations. Every donor was a Caucasian adult residing in Nashville, Tennessee, USA. Magnetic negative selection was used to enrich CD4+ T cells, after which naive cells were positively selected on CD45RA and the negative fraction became the memory subset. Blood was collected by leukapheresis, and PBMCs were isolated by Ficoll-Histopaque density gradient centrifugation and then cryopreserved in liquid nitrogen vapor phase. Analytical flow cytometry was used to check the purity and quantity of every magnetically sorted T cell population. Each sorted fraction had its genomic DNA isolated and then quantified by UV absorbance on a Nanodrop 2000c. Sequencing was carried out using naive CD4+ T cells sorted from blood. The cell subset or site label corresponds to: CD45RA+ positively selected. This receptor was taken from a man aged 25-40 years in good health.

CDR3 protein: CASSLDGTTQETQYF. At the DNA level, the sequence is TGTGCCAGCAGCTTAGACGGGACTACTCAAGAGACCCAGTACTTC. The V and J segments used are TRBV7-9 and TRBJ2-5, with 7 bases in between that match TRBD2. The CDR3, from cysteine to phenylalanine, totals 15 residues. Here the CDR3 DNA is all that survives: 45 bases in frame from base 1. The germline V gene encodes CDR1 SEHNR and CDR2 FQNEAQ (reference sequence). V has 1 base trimmed and J has 2 bases trimmed; junction bases matching no gene number 4. The CDR3, completed at both ends by the reference TRBV7-9 and TRBJ2-5 genes, gives the full variable domain DTGVSQNPRHKITKRGQNVTFRCDPISEHNRLYWYRQTLGQGPEFLTYFQNEAQLEKSRLLSDRFSAERPKGSFSTLEIQRTEQGDSAMYLCASSLDGTTQETQYFGPGTRLLVL.